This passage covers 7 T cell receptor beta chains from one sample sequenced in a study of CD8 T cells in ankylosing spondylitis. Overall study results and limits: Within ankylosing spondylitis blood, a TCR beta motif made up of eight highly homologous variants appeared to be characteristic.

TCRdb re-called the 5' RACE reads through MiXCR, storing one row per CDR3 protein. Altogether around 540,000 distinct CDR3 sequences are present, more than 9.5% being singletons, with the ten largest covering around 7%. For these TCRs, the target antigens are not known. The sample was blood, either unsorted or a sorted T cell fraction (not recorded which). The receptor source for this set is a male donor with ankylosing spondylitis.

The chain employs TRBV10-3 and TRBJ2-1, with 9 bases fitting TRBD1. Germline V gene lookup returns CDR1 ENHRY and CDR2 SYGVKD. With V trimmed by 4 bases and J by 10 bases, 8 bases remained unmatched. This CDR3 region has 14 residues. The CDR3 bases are TGTGCCATCAGTGGAGGGACAGGGCTTGGGGAGCAGTTCTTC. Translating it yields CAISGGTGLGEQFF.

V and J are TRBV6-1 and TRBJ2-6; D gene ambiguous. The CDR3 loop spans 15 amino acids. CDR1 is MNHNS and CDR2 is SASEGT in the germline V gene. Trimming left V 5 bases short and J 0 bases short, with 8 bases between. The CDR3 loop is CASSRPFSGANVLTF. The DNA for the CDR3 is TGTGCCAGCAGTAGACCGTTCTCTGGGGCCAACGTCCTGACTTTC.

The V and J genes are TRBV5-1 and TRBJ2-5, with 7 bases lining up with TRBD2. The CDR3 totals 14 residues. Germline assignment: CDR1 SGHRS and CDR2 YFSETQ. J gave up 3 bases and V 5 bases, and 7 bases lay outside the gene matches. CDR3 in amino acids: CASRGGVVEETQYF. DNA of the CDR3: TGCGCCAGCAGGGGAGGGGTTGTTGAAGAGACCCAGTACTTC.

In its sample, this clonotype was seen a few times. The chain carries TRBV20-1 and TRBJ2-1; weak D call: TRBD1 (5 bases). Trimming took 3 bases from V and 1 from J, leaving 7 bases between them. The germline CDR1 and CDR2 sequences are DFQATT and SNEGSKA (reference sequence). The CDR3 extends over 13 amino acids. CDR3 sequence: CSARTASYNEQFF. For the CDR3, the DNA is TGCAGTGCTAGGACAGCTTCCTACAATGAGCAGTTCTTC.

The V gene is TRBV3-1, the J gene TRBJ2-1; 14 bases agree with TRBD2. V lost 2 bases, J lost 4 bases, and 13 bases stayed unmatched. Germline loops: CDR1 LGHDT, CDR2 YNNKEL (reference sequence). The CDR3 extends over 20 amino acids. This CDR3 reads CASSQRDPGLAGEEYNEQFF. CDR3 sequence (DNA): TGTGCCAGCAGCCAAAGGGATCCGGGACTAGCGGGAGAGGAGTACAATGAGCAGTTCTTC.

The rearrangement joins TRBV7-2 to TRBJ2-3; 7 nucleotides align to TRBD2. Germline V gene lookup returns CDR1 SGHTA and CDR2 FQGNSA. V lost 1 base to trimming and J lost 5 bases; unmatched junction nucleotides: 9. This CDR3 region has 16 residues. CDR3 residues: CASSLGGRRLGDTQYF. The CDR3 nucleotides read TGTGCCAGCAGCTTAGGCGGGAGACGCCTGGGAGATACGCAGTATTTT.

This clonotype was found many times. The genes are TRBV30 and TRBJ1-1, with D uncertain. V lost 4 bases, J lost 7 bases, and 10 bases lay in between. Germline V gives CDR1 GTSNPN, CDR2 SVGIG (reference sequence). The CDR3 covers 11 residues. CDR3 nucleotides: TGTGCCTGGACCTGGGAGGGTGAAGCTTTCTTT. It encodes CAWTWEGEAFF.